These T cell receptor beta chains were read from a single sample in a study of T cell changes during pregnancy in multiple sclerosis. The method was immunoSEQ multiplex PCR; TCRdb's version includes in-frame clones alone and lacks a portion of them. The repertoire holds fewer than 90,000 clones, with about 94% as singletons. Specimen: peripheral blood, collected in the third trimester of pregnancy. The receptors stem from a female donor with multiple sclerosis, enrolled in a pregnancy study. Both conserved end residues are part of each CDR3. The D gene is left open where the match is weak. Size is stated for part of the rows, as once, few or many counts, or as a class when the clone is expanded.

J gene: TRBJ2-1; V gene: TRBV9; clone size: .; D gene: TRBD2; CDR3 protein: CASSIGLAGGEGQFF; CDR3 DNA: TGTGCCAGCAGCATCGGACTAGCGGGGGGGGAAGGGCAGTTCTTC
J gene: TRBJ1-2; V gene: TRBV27; clone size: once; D gene: .; CDR3 protein: CASSLGAGDYGYTF; CDR3 DNA: TGTGCCAGCAGTTTAGGAGCCGGAGACTATGGCTACACCTTC
J gene: TRBJ2-7; V gene: TRBV27; clone size: .; D gene: TRBD2; CDR3 protein: CASSLAGVRREQYF; CDR3 DNA: TGTGCCAGCAGTTTAGCGGGAGTTCGGAGAGAGCAGTACTTC
J gene: TRBJ2-2; V gene: TRBV7-9; clone size: .; D gene: TRBD2; CDR3 protein: CASRAGVDTGELFF; CDR3 DNA: TGTGCCAGCAGAGCGGGAGTCGACACCGGGGAGCTGTTTTTT
J gene: TRBJ2-2; V gene: TRBV11-2; clone size: .; D gene: TRBD1; CDR3 protein: CASRLRQGAGTGELFF; CDR3 DNA: TGTGCCAGCAGACTAAGACAGGGGGCGGGCACCGGGGAGCTGTTTTTT
J gene: TRBJ2-5; V gene: TRBV30; clone size: .; D gene: .; CDR3 protein: CAWSVLETQYF; CDR3 DNA: TGTGCCTGGAGCGTGTTAGAGACCCAGTACTTC
J gene: TRBJ2-1; V gene: TRBV10-3; clone size: .; D gene: TRBD1; CDR3 protein: CAISEWTGHPQTNNEQFF; CDR3 DNA: TGTGCCATCAGTGAGTGGACAGGCCACCCCCAGACCAACAATGAGCAGTTCTTC
J gene: TRBJ2-7; V gene: TRBV19; clone size: .; D gene: .; CDR3 protein: CASSIGYGSTYEQYF; CDR3 DNA: TGTGCCAGTAGTATAGGCTACGGGAGCACCTACGAGCAGTACTTC
J gene: TRBJ2-1; V gene: TRBV29-1; clone size: .; D gene: TRBD2; CDR3 protein: CSVDGRAQRSYNEQFF; CDR3 DNA: TGCAGCGTTGACGGGAGGGCGCAGCGCTCCTACAATGAGCAGTTCTTC
J gene: TRBJ1-1; V gene: TRBV19; clone size: .; D gene: .; CDR3 protein: CASTQLGRNTEAFF; CDR3 DNA: TGTGCCAGTACCCAACTGGGGAGGAACACTGAAGCTTTCTTT
J gene: TRBJ2-1; V gene: TRBV29-1; clone size: .; D gene: TRBD1; CDR3 protein: CSVGQGSSNEQFF; CDR3 DNA: TGCAGCGTTGGACAGGGCTCAAGCAATGAGCAGTTCTTC
J gene: TRBJ2-3; V gene: TRBV27; clone size: .; D gene: TRBD2; CDR3 protein: CASSFRWTSPSTDTQYF; CDR3 DNA: TGTGCCAGCAGTTTCCGGTGGACTAGCCCAAGCACAGATACGCAGTATTTT
J gene: TRBJ2-1; V gene: TRBV4-2; clone size: .; D gene: TRBD2; CDR3 protein: CASSQGLAGGYEQFF; CDR3 DNA: TGTGCCAGCAGCCAAGGTCTAGCGGGAGGGTATGAGCAGTTCTTC
J gene: TRBJ2-2; V gene: TRBV9; clone size: .; D gene: TRBD2; CDR3 protein: CASSVAWTSGGINTGELFF; CDR3 DNA: TGTGCCAGCAGCGTAGCATGGACTAGCGGGGGAATTAACACCGGGGAGCTGTTTTTT
J gene: TRBJ2-5; V gene: TRBV28; clone size: .; D gene: .; CDR3 protein: CASSLNRFQETQYF; CDR3 DNA: TGTGCCAGCAGTTTAAACAGGTTCCAAGAGACCCAGTACTTC
J gene: TRBJ2-7; V gene: TRBV11-2; clone size: .; D gene: .; CDR3 protein: CASSPGGGVDEQYF; CDR3 DNA: TGTGCCAGCAGCCCCGGAGGGGGGGTTGACGAGCAGTACTTC
J gene: TRBJ2-1; V gene: TRBV7-8; clone size: .; D gene: .; CDR3 protein: CASSLDSGEQFF; CDR3 DNA: TGTGCCAGCAGCTTAGACTCGGGTGAGCAGTTCTTC
J gene: TRBJ1-5; V gene: TRBV28; clone size: few; D gene: .; CDR3 protein: CASIPSIGAEGDQPQHF; CDR3 DNA: TGTGCCAGCATCCCATCCATAGGGGCAGAAGGGGATCAGCCCCAGCATTTT
J gene: TRBJ1-2; V gene: TRBV12-2; clone size: once; D gene: .; CDR3 protein: CASRLVGVGLGAYTF; CDR3 DNA: .
J gene: TRBJ2-7; V gene: TRBV5-4; clone size: .; D gene: TRBD1; CDR3 protein: CASRMGQGTYEQYF; CDR3 DNA: TGTGCCAGCAGGATGGGACAGGGTACGTACGAGCAGTACTTC
J gene: TRBJ1-1; V gene: TRBV28; clone size: few; D gene: .; CDR3 protein: CASSTPQGTEAFF; CDR3 DNA: TGTGCCAGCAGTACTCCACAGGGCACTGAAGCTTTCTTT
J gene: TRBJ1-3; V gene: TRBV30; clone size: .; D gene: TRBD1; CDR3 protein: CAWSLPPGQGASFLGNTIYF; CDR3 DNA: TGTGCCTGGAGTCTGCCCCCGGGACAGGGGGCTAGTTTTTTGGGAAACACCATATATTTT
J gene: TRBJ1-6; V gene: TRBV4-2; clone size: .; D gene: .; CDR3 protein: CASSPPSQTPLHF; CDR3 DNA: TGTGCCAGCAGCCCCCCTTCTCAGACACCCCTCCACTTT
J gene: TRBJ1-1; V gene: TRBV7-6; clone size: .; D gene: .; CDR3 protein: CASSFKSGNTEAFF; CDR3 DNA: TGTGCCAGCAGCTTTAAATCAGGGAACACTGAAGCTTTCTTT
J gene: TRBJ2-5; V gene: TRBV4-2; clone size: .; D gene: TRBD2; CDR3 protein: CASSHGLAGDMDQYF; CDR3 DNA: TGTGCCAGCAGCCACGGACTAGCGGGAGATATGGACCAGTACTTC
J gene: TRBJ2-7; V gene: TRBV2; clone size: .; D gene: .; CDR3 protein: CASSAGGFFSYEQYF; CDR3 DNA: TGTGCCAGCAGTGCTGGCGGGTTCTTCTCCTACGAGCAGTACTTC
J gene: TRBJ2-7; V gene: TRBV5-1; clone size: .; D gene: .; CDR3 protein: CASSLAVLAGNEQYF; CDR3 DNA: TGCGCCAGCAGCTTGGCCGTGCTAGCTGGTAACGAGCAGTACTTC
J gene: TRBJ1-4; V gene: TRBV19; clone size: .; D gene: .; CDR3 protein: CASRGKRQDGEKLFF; CDR3 DNA: TGTGCCAGTAGGGGCAAACGGCAGGATGGCGAAAAACTGTTTTTT
J gene: TRBJ1-2; V gene: TRBV30; clone size: .; D gene: .; CDR3 protein: CAWRGDRTEGYTF; CDR3 DNA: TGTGCCTGGAGGGGAGACAGGACGGAGGGCTACACCTTC
J gene: TRBJ2-5; V gene: TRBV5-1; clone size: .; D gene: TRBD1; CDR3 protein: CASSSTGGRETQYF; CDR3 DNA: TGCGCCAGCAGCTCCACAGGGGGCAGGGAGACCCAGTACTTC
J gene: TRBJ2-1; V gene: TRBV29-1; clone size: .; D gene: TRBD2; CDR3 protein: CSVKTSGTYNEQFF; CDR3 DNA: TGCAGCGTTAAAACTAGCGGGACCTACAATGAGCAGTTCTTC
J gene: TRBJ1-4; V gene: TRBV18; clone size: .; D gene: TRBD1; CDR3 protein: CASSDRGEKLFF; CDR3 DNA: TGTGCCAGCTCAGACAGGGGAGAAAAACTGTTTTTT
J gene: TRBJ2-7; V gene: TRBV11-3; clone size: .; D gene: TRBD2; CDR3 protein: CASSHRTSGTYEQYF; CDR3 DNA: TGTGCCAGCAGCCACCGGACTAGCGGGACCTACGAGCAGTACTTC
J gene: TRBJ2-7; V gene: TRBV12-5; clone size: .; D gene: TRBD1; CDR3 protein: CASGLPHHRGPYSYEQYF; CDR3 DNA: TGTGCTAGTGGTTTGCCCCATCACAGGGGACCTTACTCCTACGAGCAGTACTTC
J gene: TRBJ2-1; V gene: TRBV5-5; clone size: .; D gene: TRBD1; CDR3 protein: CASSPRTGLSSYNEQFF; CDR3 DNA: TGTGCCAGCAGCCCCCGGACAGGATTGAGCTCCTACAATGAGCAGTTCTTC
J gene: TRBJ1-5; V gene: TRBV2; clone size: .; D gene: TRBD1; CDR3 protein: CASSSGTGSNQPQHF; CDR3 DNA: TGTGCCAGCAGCTCTGGGACAGGTAGCAATCAGCCCCAGCATTTT
J gene: TRBJ1-5; V gene: TRBV6-1; clone size: .; D gene: .; CDR3 protein: CASSESGVPPQHF; CDR3 DNA: TGTGCCAGCAGTGAATCAGGGGTGCCGCCCCAGCATTTT
J gene: TRBJ2-1; V gene: TRBV5-6; clone size: .; D gene: .; CDR3 protein: CASSLGGGWGPLFF; CDR3 DNA: TGTGCCAGCAGCTTGGGAGGGGGATGGGGCCCTTTGTTCTTC
J gene: TRBJ1-2; V gene: TRBV28; clone size: .; D gene: .; CDR3 protein: CASSFKGGIRDAYGYTF; CDR3 DNA: TGTGCCAGCAGTTTTAAGGGGGGGATAAGGGATGCGTATGGCTACACCTTC
J gene: TRBJ1-1; V gene: TRBV27; clone size: once; D gene: .; CDR3 protein: CASSFIGGSTEAFF; CDR3 DNA: TGTGCCAGCAGTTTCATCGGGGGAAGTACTGAAGCTTTCTTT